Listed below are T cell receptor beta chains from one sample, sequenced in a study of blood T cell repertoires in COVID-19. Here immunoSEQ multiplex PCR was the method, and the copy in TCRdb shows in-frame clones only, minus some. Of about 160,000 clones in the sample, approximately 83% were seen once. The sample taken for sequencing was peripheral blood. The receptors come from a man in his sixties or seventies who had recovered from COVID-19. The CDR3 runs from the conserved cysteine through the conserved F or W. D genes are given only for firm matches. The listing skips clone size in some rows; elsewhere it reads once, few, many or a size class.

D gene	J gene	clone size	V gene	CDR3 protein	CDR3 DNA
TRBD1	TRBJ1-1	.	TRBV27	CASSRDRTNTEAFF	TGTGCCAGCAGCCGGGACAGAACGAACACTGAAGCTTTCTTT
.	TRBJ2-1	.	TRBV12-5	CASGRASSYNEQFF	TGTGCTAGTGGCCGAGCGTCCTCCTACAATGAGCAGTTCTTC
TRBD1	TRBJ1-3	.	TRBV4-1	CASSPLDRGSGNTIYF	TGCGCCAGCAGCCCTCTGGACAGGGGGTCTGGAAACACCATATATTTT
TRBD1	TRBJ1-4	.	TRBV28	CATKFTLQTGGSEKLFF	TGTGCCACCAAGTTTACCCTTCAGACAGGGGGAAGTGAAAAACTGTTTTTT
TRBD2	TRBJ2-7	few	TRBV7-2	CASSSGLALSYEQYF	TGTGCCAGCAGCTCTGGACTAGCGCTCTCCTACGAGCAGTACTTC
TRBD2	TRBJ2-1	.	TRBV5-1	CASSLVAGGPPTNEQFF	TGCGCCAGCAGCTTGGTAGCGGGAGGGCCTCCGACCAATGAGCAGTTCTTC
TRBD2	TRBJ2-1	.	TRBV3-1/TRBV3-2	CASSQDWLAGVYNEQFF	TGTGCCAGCAGCCAAGATTGGCTAGCGGGAGTATACAATGAGCAGTTCTTC
TRBD1	TRBJ1-1	few	TRBV5-1	CASSLGQGGFTEAFF	TGCGCCAGCAGCTTGGGTCAGGGGGGATTTACTGAAGCTTTCTTT
TRBD2	TRBJ2-3	.	TRBV6-2/TRBV6-3	CASSPGLAGGLADTQYF	TGTGCCAGCAGCCCGGGACTAGCGGGAGGGTTGGCAGATACGCAGTATTTT
TRBD2	TRBJ2-7	.	TRBV28	CASKLAGVSSGYEQYF	TGTGCCAGCAAACTAGCGGGAGTTTCCTCGGGCTACGAGCAGTACTTC
TRBD2	TRBJ2-1	.	TRBV7-2	CASSSGTRLSEQFF	TGTGCCAGCAGCTCCGGGACTAGGCTCAGCGAGCAGTTCTTC
TRBD2	TRBJ2-1	.	TRBV5-1	CASSSRTSGRYNEQFF	TGCGCCAGCAGTTCCCGGACTAGCGGGAGGTACAATGAGCAGTTCTTC
TRBD2	TRBJ2-3	.	TRBV12-5	CASGIGSGGTDTQYF	TGTGCTAGTGGTATAGGGAGCGGGGGCACAGATACGCAGTATTTT
TRBD2	TRBJ2-5	.	TRBV4-3	CASSQELWASGRVLLQETQYF	TGCGCCAGCAGCCAAGAACTGTGGGCTAGCGGGAGGGTTCTTCTCCAAGAGACCCAGTACTTC
.	TRBJ1-5	few	TRBV6-5	CATYRDNQPQHF	TGTGCCACCTACAGGGACAATCAGCCCCAGCATTTT
.	TRBJ1-1	.	TRBV5-1	CASSRPSLSPNTEAFF	TGCGCCAGCAGCCGTCCTTCCCTATCCCCTAACACTGAAGCTTTCTTT
TRBD1	TRBJ2-4	.	TRBV5-1	CASSFTGGGKNIQYF	TGCGCCAGCAGCTTTACAGGGGGCGGCAAAAACATTCAGTACTTC
TRBD1	TRBJ2-7	.	TRBV5-1	CASSSNPGQVNEQYF	TGCGCCAGCAGCTCCAACCCGGGACAGGTGAACGAGCAGTACTTC
TRBD2	TRBJ2-5	.	TRBV20-1	CSASSLAGGPRGETQYF	TGCAGTGCTAGTAGCCTAGCGGGAGGGCCGAGGGGGGAGACCCAGTACTTC
TRBD1	TRBJ1-2	few	TRBV6-5	CASSYSPGTGDGYTF	TGTGCCAGCAGTTATTCACCCGGGACAGGGGACGGCTACACCTTC
.	TRBJ2-5	.	TRBV4-1	CASSHLGTTKETQYF	TGCGCCAGCAGCCACCTCGGGACAACTAAAGAGACCCAGTACTTC
TRBD1	TRBJ1-2	.	TRBV27	CASSLSGGQSYGYTF	TGTGCCAGCAGTTTATCAGGGGGACAGAGCTATGGCTACACCTTC
.	TRBJ2-1	.	TRBV7-9	CASSSDIAPNEQFF	TGTGCCAGCAGCTCCGACATCGCGCCGAATGAGCAGTTCTTC
.	TRBJ1-6	.	TRBV13	CASRTGGSPLHF	TGTGCCAGCAGGACCGGCGGTTCACCCCTCCACTTT
.	TRBJ2-7	.	TRBV6-1	CASSEGLTVSYEQYF	TGTGCCAGCAGTGAAGGTTTGACAGTCTCCTACGAGCAGTACTTC
.	TRBJ2-1	.	TRBV6-1	CASSEVHGNGYNEQFF	TGTGCCAGCAGTGAAGTTCACGGAAACGGGTACAATGAGCAGTTCTTC
TRBD2	TRBJ2-7	.	TRBV7-6	CASSAGLAINSYEQYF	TGTGCCAGCAGCGCCGGACTAGCGATAAACTCCTACGAGCAGTACTTC
TRBD2	TRBJ2-1	.	TRBV6-1	CASSVSSGRASYNEQFF	TGTGCCAGCAGTGTTTCTAGCGGGAGGGCCTCCTACAATGAGCAGTTCTTC
.	TRBJ1-1	once	TRBV12-3/TRBV12-4	CASSPEEDTEAFF	TGTGCCAGCAGTCCGGAGGAGGATACTGAAGCTTTCTTT
.	TRBJ1-1	.	TRBV7-9	CASSLDSGTEAFF	TGTGCCAGCAGCTTAGATTCCGGCACTGAAGCTTTCTTT
.	TRBJ2-5	.	TRBV5-1	CASSRTFMTGVGETQYF	TGCGCCAGCAGCCGAACCTTTATGACGGGAGTAGGAGAGACCCAGTACTTC
.	TRBJ2-3	.	TRBV28	CASTATVDTQYF	TGTGCCAGCACCGCGACAGTTGATACGCAGTATTTT
.	TRBJ2-1	.	TRBV7-9	CASSLAGQAGALNEQFF	TGTGCCAGCAGCTTAGCGGGTCAGGCTGGGGCACTCAATGAGCAGTTCTTC
.	TRBJ1-5	.	TRBV5-6	CASSLRGPNSNQPQHF	TGTGCCAGCAGCTTGAGAGGCCCAAATAGCAATCAGCCCCAGCATTTT
TRBD2	TRBJ2-7	.	TRBV6-4	CASSRPSGRFYEQYF	TGTGCCAGCAGCCGGCCTAGCGGGAGGTTTTACGAGCAGTACTTC
.	TRBJ1-5	.	TRBV6-2/TRBV6-3	CASSSNQGSNQPQHF	TGTGCCAGCAGTTCAAACCAGGGTAGCAATCAGCCCCAGCATTTT
.	TRBJ2-7	.	TRBV6-5	CASSSPTGYEQYF	TGTGCCAGCAGTTCACCGACAGGTTACGAGCAGTACTTC
.	TRBJ1-2	once	TRBV6-5	CASSYSPRAYGYTF	TGTGCCAGCAGTTACTCCCCCAGGGCCTATGGCTACACCTTC
.	TRBJ2-3	.	TRBV19	CASSMQVTDTQYF	TGTGCCAGTAGTATGCAGGTTACAGATACGCAGTATTTT
TRBD2	TRBJ2-3	.	TRBV7-2	CASSSTSGDTQYF	TGTGCCAGCAGCTCAACTAGCGGGGATACGCAGTATTTT
.	TRBJ1-5	.	TRBV19	CASNEGRGDQPQHF	TGTGCCAGTAACGAGGGGCGGGGGGATCAGCCCCAGCATTTT
.	TRBJ2-2	.	TRBV19	CASRRDSKDTGELFF	TGTGCCAGTAGACGGGACTCCAAAGACACCGGGGAGCTGTTTTTT
TRBD2	TRBJ2-1	.	TRBV11-3	CASSLGLAGGEQFF	TGTGCCAGCAGCTTAGGACTAGCGGGGGGTGAGCAGTTCTTC
TRBD2	TRBJ2-5	.	TRBV2	CASSPSGSRQETQYF	TGTGCCAGCAGTCCTAGCGGGAGTAGGCAAGAGACCCAGTACTTC
TRBD2	TRBJ2-1	.	TRBV11-3	CASSPTSGSYGEQFF	TGTGCCAGCAGCCCGACTAGCGGGAGCTACGGTGAGCAGTTCTTC
.	TRBJ2-5	.	TRBV18	CASSPRAIQETQYF	TGTGCCAGCTCGCCGAGGGCAATTCAAGAGACCCAGTACTTC
.	TRBJ1-5	.	TRBV28	CASSPYHTGVGQPQHF	TGTGCCAGCAGTCCGTACCACACGGGGGTGGGTCAGCCCCAGCATTTT
.	TRBJ2-3	few	TRBV14	CASSHSRGVGTDTQYF	TGTGCCAGCAGCCATAGCAGGGGAGTCGGCACAGATACGCAGTATTTT
.	TRBJ2-7	once	TRBV3-1/TRBV3-2	CASSQDAATYEQYF	TGTGCCAGCAGCCAAGATGCAGCGACCTACGAGCAGTACTTC
TRBD2	TRBJ2-7	.	TRBV6-6	CASSRLASYSYEQYF	TGTGCCAGCAGTAGACTAGCGTCCTACTCCTACGAGCAGTACTTC
TRBD2	TRBJ2-5	.	TRBV28	CASSRPRGGVQETQYF	TGTGCCAGCAGCAGGCCCCGGGGGGGTGTACAAGAGACCCAGTACTTC
TRBD1	TRBJ2-7	.	TRBV7-8	CASSLAGTGLDEQYF	TGTGCCAGCAGCTTAGCGGGGACAGGGCTCGACGAGCAGTACTTC